This T cell receptor (beta chain) emerged from a study of blood T cells in healthy people across ages. Looked up from germline, CDR1 is DFQATT and CDR2 is SNEGSKA (reference sequence). V was clipped by 6 bases and J by 5 bases, with 13 bases between them. The CDR3 totals 12 residues. It was with a sample-barcoded 5' primer and a J-beta primer mix that a second PCR of about 7 to 12 cycles was run. One entry per CDR3 protein, called by TCRdb with MiXCR from the 5' RACE reads. The sample carries fewer than 1.5 million distinct CDR3 sequences, 42% recorded once. This chain connects TRBV20-1 to TRBJ1-2, with D possibly TRBD1 on 5 matching bases. The receptor comes from a woman under 30 in good health. Sequenced input: blood. The CDR3 DNA reads TGCAGTGCCCCCCGTGGGGCTTATGGCTACACCTTC. It translates to CSAPRGAYGYTF.